The following is a T cell receptor (beta chain) sequence with its context. The sample is drawn from a study of blood T cell repertoires in COVID-19. Overall study context: PBMCs, B-cell-depleted T cells, or T cells provided the cDNA or gDNA that made up the material.

CDR1 is SEHNR, CDR2 FQNEAQ, per germline (reference sequence). The CDR3 totals 13 residues. Trimming took 6 bases from V and 6 from J, leaving 14 bases between them. Original processing methods: Nucleated cell number was recorded as an estimate derived from reference gene primer amplification. Produced via immunoSEQ multiplex PCR; TCRdb's table is partial and in-frame only. The V and J calls and clone size were taken over from that table, and D and trimming were inferred from the DNA. Counted here are 55,000 to 80,000 clones, 89% occurring once; the ten biggest clones make up 8.9%. The sequenced material came from peripheral blood. The V call is TRBV7-9, the J call TRBJ1-1; D perhaps matches TRBD1 (5 bases). This TCR derives from a man older than 75 with acute or convalescent COVID-19. CDR3 region: CASRTSGESEAFF. The CDR3 region has the DNA TGTGCCAGCAGGACCTCGGGGGAATCTGAAGCTTTCTTT.